A single T cell receptor beta chain is shown here with its context. Its antigen is unknown. The record originates from a study of T-cell memory formation after mild COVID-19. Overall study: Largely, the TCR clusters proved donor specific. Whole-study results and caveats: Contracting CD4+ clones sat mainly in CM and EM; CD8+ in EMRA. Whether day 37 second-wave clones are SARS-CoV-2-specific was not confirmed.

Employing constant-segment primers, 5'RACE generated TCR alpha and TCR beta cDNA libraries bearing sample barcodes and UMIs. TCRdb used MiXCR to reprocess the 5' RACE reads, holding one entry per CDR3 protein. The profile shows just under 50,000 distinct CDR3 sequences, 12% of them singletons. The V end was cut by 5 bases, the J end by 8 bases, with 12 bases between. The CDR3 has 12 residues. Germline V CDR1 and CDR2: SEHNR, FQNEAQ (reference sequence). Sample: PBMCs or a T cell subset sorted from them (not recorded which). The TCR originated in a young man who had mild COVID-19 (a few samples of this study predate the infection). Cell type and time point are not known. This chain connects TRBV7-9 to TRBJ1-2, with a weak D call TRBD1 (5 bases). The CDR3 here is CASSPRQRGYTF. In DNA form, the CDR3 reads TGTGCCAGCAGCCCCCGACAGAGAGGCTACACCTTC.